This T cell receptor beta chain was sequenced during a study of tumor-infiltrating lymphocytes in primary liver carcinoma. Study-level background: There were tumors of stage T1-T3 N0M0, each 4.2 to 10 cm across. Samples yielded about 3.65 to 8 million productive TCRbeta reads, similar across tissue types.

Study-wide findings and caveats: Researchers found tumor-adjacent and tumor-blood pairs overlapped less than tumor region pairs.

Unsorted bulk tissue (about 19-33 mg) underwent RNA and DNA co-extraction. Germline V gives CDR1 MNHNY, CDR2 SVGAGI (reference sequence). The length of the CDR3 is 14 residues. This clonotype was seen just once. The target antigen is unknown. One end of the junction varies from germline; a read error may be responsible. Reverse transcription of 500 to 650 ng total RNA with a constant-region primer produced TCR beta cDNA. Three-round nested multiplex PCR performed with slightly modified ARM-PCR produced the TCR beta libraries. TRBV1-TRBV30 forward primers and a C-beta reverse primer were used in the first two PCR rounds, which each ran for approximately 9 cycles. MiXCR was run by TCRdb on the multiplex PCR reads, yielding one entry per CDR3 protein. Of more than 30,000 distinct CDR3 sequences detected, roughly 74% appear once; the ten largest clones hold 35% to 45%.

The clonotype comes from a man aged 40-55 years with primary liver carcinoma and hepatitis B virus infection. This chain uses TRBV6-6 with TRBJ1-3; D gene unclear. Sample: tumor-adjacent normal liver tissue. In DNA form, the CDR3 reads TGTGCTAGCAGTCACAATGAAGCTGGAAACACCATATATTTT. It codes for CASSHNEAGNTIYF.